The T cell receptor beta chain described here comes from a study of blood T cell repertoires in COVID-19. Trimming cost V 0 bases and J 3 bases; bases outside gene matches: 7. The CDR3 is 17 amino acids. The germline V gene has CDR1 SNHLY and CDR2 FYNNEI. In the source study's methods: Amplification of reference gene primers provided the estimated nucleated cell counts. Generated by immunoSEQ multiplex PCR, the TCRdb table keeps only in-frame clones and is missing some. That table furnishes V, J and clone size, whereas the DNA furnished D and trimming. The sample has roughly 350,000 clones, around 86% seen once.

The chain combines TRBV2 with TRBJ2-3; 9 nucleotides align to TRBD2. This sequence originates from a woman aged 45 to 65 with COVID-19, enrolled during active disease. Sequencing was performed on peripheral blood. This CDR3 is CASSEALGLAATDTQYF. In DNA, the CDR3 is TGTGCCAGCAGTGAAGCGCTGGGACTAGCCGCTACAGATACGCAGTATTTT.